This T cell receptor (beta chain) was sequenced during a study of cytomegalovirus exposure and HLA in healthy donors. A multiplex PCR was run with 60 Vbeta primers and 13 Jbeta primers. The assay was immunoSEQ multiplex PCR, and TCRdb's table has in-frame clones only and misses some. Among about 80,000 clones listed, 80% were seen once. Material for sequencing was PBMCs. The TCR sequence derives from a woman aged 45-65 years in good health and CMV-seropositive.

The CDR3: CASRRTGNAGELFF. The CDR3 DNA sequence: TGTGCCAGCAGAAGGACAGGGAATGCCGGGGAGCTGTTTTTT. V is TRBV6-5 and J is TRBJ2-2; 8 positions match TRBD1. J was trimmed by 6 bases and V by 6 bases; bases with no gene match: 6. Per the germline V gene, CDR1 is MNHEY and CDR2 is SVGAGI. The CDR3 loop spans 14 amino acids.